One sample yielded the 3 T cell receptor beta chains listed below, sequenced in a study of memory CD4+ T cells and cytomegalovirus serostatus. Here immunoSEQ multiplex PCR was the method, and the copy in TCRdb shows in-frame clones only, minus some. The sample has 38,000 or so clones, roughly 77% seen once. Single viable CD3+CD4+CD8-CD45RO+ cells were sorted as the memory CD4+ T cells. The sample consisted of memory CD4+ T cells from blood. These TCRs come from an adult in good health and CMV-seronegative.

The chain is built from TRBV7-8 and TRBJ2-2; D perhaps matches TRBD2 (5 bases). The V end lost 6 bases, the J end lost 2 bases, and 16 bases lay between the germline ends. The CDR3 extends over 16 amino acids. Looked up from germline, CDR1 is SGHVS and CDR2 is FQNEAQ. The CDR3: CASREGGYPNTGELFF. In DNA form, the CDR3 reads TGTGCCAGCAGGGAAGGCGGGTACCCTAACACCGGGGAGCTGTTTTTT.

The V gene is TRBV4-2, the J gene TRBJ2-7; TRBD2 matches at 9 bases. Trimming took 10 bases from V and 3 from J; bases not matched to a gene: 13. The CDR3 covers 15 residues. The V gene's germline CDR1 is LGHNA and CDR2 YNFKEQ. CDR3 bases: TGTGCCACCAGGCCGTTCGCGCGGGGGGGCTACGAGCAGTACTTC. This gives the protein CATRPFARGGYEQYF.

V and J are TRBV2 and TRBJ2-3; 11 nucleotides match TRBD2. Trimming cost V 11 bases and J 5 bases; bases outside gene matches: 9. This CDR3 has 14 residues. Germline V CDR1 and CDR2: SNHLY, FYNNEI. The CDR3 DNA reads TGTGCCTCTTTAGGAGGACTAGCGGGAGATACGCAGTATTTT. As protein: CASLGGLAGDTQYF.